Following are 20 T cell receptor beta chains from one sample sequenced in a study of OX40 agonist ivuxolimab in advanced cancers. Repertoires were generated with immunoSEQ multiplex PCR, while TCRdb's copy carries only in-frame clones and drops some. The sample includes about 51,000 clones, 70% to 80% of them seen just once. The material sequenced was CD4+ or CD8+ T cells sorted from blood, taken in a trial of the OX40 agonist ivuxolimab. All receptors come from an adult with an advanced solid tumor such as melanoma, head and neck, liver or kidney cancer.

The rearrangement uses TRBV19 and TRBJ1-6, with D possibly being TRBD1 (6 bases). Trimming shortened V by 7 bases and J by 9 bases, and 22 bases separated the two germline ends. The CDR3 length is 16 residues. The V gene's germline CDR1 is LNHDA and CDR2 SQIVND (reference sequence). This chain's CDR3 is CASNPGGAKVGSPLHF. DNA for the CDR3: TGTGCCAGTAACCCGGGGGGGGCCAAGGTCGGTTCACCCCTCCACTTT.

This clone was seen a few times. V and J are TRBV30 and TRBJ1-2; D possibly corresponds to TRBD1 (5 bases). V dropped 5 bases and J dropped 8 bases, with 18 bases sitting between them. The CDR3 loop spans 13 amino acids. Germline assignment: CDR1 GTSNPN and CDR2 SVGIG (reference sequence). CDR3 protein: CAWLPGTSGGYTF. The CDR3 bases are TGTGCCTGGTTACCCGGGACGTCCGGAGGCTACACCTTC.

The CDR3: CASSTLLGQADTQYF. The CDR3 DNA follows: TGTGCCAGTAGTACGCTACTGGGGCAGGCAGATACGCAGTATTTT. J is TRBJ2-3 and V is TRBV19, with a possible D match to TRBD1 (5 bases). With 4 bases removed from V and 4 bases from J, the gap between germline ends came to 15 bases. From germline, CDR1 is LNHDA and CDR2 SQIVND (reference sequence). The CDR3 has 15 residues.

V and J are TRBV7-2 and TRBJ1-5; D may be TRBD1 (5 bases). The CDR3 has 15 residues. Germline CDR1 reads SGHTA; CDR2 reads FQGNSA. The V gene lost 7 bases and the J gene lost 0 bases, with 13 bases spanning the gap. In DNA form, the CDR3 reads TGTGCCAGCACCCCCGGGGCCTATAGCAATCAGCCCCAGCATTTT. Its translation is CASTPGAYSNQPQHF.

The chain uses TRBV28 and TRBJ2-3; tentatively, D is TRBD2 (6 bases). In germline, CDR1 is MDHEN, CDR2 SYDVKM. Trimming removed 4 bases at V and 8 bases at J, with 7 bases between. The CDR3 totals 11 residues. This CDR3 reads CASSSGVTQYF. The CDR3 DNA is TGTGCCAGCAGTTCGGGGGTTACGCAGTATTTT.

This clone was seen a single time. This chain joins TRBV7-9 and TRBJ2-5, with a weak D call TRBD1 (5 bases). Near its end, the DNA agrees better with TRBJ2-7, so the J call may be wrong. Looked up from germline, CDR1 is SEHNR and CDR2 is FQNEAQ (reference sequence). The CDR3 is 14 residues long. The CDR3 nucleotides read TGTGCCAGCAGCGAGACAGCAATCTCCTACGAGCAGTACTTC. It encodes CASSETAISYEQYF.

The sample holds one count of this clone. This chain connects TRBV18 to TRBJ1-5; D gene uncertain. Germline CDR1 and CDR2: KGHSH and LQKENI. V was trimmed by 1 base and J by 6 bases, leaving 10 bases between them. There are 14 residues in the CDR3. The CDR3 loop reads CASSPRKVFQPQHF. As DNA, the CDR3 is TGTGCCAGCTCACCACGGAAGGTTTTTCAGCCCCAGCATTTT.

The CDR3 region is CASSPPPGLNTEAFF. The CDR3 DNA is TGTGCCAGCAGCCCCCCCCCGGGGTTGAACACTGAAGCTTTCTTT. The chain combines TRBV11-2 with TRBJ1-1; D remains unclear. The CDR3 has 15 amino acids. Trimming pared 5 bases from V and 0 bases from J, leaving 13 bases between. From germline, CDR1 is SGHAT and CDR2 FQNNGV.

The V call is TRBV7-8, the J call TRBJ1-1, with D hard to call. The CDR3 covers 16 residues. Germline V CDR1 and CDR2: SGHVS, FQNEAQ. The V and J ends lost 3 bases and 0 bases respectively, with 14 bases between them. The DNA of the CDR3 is TGTGCCAGCAGCTTGGTGACAACTCCAATGAACACTGAAGCTTTCTTT. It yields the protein CASSLVTTPMNTEAFF.

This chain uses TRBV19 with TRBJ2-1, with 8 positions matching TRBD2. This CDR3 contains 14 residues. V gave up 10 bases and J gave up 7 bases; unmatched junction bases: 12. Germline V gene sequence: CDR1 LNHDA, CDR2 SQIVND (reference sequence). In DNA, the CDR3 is TGTGCCACTTCTCCGGGACTAGACCCAAATGAGCAGTTCTTC. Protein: CATSPGLDPNEQFF.

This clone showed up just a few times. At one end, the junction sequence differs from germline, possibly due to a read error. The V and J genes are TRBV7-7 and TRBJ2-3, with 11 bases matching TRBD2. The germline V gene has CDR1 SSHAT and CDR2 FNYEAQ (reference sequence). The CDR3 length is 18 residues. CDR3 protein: CASSRGTSGPPSTDTQYF. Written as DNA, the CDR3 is TGTGCTAGCAGCCGTGGGACTAGCGGACCCCCTAGCACAGATACGCAGTATTTT. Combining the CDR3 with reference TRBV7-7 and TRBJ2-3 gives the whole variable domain GAGVSQSPRYKVTKRGQDVTLRCDPISSHATLYWYQQALGQGPEFLTYFNYEAQPDKSGLPSDRFSAERPEGSISTLTIQRTEQRDSAMYRCASSRGTSGPPSTDTQYFGPGTRLTVL.

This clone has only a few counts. The CDR3 sequence is CASSLTSSSEQYF. The CDR3 nucleotides are TGTGCCAGCAGTTTGACTAGCTCCAGCGAGCAGTACTTC. This rearrangement joins TRBV6-5 to TRBJ2-7; 7 bases agree with TRBD2. The V and J ends lost 4 bases and 6 bases, in that order; junction bases with no gene match: 6. The CDR3 spans 13 residues. Germline lookup yields CDR1 MNHEY and CDR2 SVGAGI.

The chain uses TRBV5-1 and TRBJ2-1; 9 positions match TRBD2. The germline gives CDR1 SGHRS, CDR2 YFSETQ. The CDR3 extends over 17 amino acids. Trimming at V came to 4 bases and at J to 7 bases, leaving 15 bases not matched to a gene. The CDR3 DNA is TGCGCCAGCAGCATTCTTGATAGCGGGAGTCTGGAGAATGAGCAGTTCTTC. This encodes CASSILDSGSLENEQFF.

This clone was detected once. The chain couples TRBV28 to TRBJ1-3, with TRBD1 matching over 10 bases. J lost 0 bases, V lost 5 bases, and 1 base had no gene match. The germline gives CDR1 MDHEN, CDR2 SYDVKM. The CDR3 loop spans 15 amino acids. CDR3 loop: CASSRTGGSGNTIYF. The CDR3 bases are TGTGCCAGCAGTAGGACAGGGGGCTCTGGAAACACCATATATTTT.

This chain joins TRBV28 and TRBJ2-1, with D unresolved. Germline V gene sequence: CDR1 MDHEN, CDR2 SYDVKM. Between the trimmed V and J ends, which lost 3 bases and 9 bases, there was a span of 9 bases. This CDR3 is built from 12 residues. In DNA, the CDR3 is TGTGCCAGCAGTTTGAGACGGGCTGAGCAGTTCTTC. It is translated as CASSLRRAEQFF.

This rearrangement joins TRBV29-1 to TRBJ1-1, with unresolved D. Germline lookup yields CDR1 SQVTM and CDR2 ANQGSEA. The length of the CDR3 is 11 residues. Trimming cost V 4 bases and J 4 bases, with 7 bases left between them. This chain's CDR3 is CSVGSGTEAFF. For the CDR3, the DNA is TGCAGCGTTGGAAGTGGCACTGAAGCTTTCTTT.

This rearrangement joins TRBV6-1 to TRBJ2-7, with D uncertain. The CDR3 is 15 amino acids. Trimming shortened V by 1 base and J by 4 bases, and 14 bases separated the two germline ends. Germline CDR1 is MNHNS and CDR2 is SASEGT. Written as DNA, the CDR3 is TGTGCCAGCAGTGAAGACGTCCCAAGTGGGTACGAGCAGTACTTC. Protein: CASSEDVPSGYEQYF.

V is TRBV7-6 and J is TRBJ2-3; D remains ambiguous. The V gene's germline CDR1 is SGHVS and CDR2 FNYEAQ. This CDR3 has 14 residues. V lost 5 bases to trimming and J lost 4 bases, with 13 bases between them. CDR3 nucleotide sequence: TGTGCCAGCAGCCTTGCGGAAGCGTCAGATACGCAGTATTTT. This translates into CASSLAEASDTQYF.

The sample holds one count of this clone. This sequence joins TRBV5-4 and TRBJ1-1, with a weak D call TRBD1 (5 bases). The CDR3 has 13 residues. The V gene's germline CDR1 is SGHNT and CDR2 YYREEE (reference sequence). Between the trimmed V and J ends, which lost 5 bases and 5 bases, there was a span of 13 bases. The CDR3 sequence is CASRRGGWTEAFF. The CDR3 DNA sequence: TGTGCCAGCAGGAGGGGCGGGTGGACTGAAGCTTTCTTT. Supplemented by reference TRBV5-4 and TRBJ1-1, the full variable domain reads ETGVTQSPTHLIKTRGQQVTLRCSSQSGHNTVSWYQQALGQGPQFIFQYYREEENGRGNFPPRFSGLQFPNYSSELNVNALELDDSALYLCASRRGGWTEAFFGQGTRLTVV.

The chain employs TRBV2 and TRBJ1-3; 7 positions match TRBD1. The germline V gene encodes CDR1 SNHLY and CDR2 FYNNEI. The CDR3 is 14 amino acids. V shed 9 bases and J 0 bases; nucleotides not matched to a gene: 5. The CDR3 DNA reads TGTGCCAGGGAGGGACAGTCCTCTGGAAACACCATATATTTT. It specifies CAREGQSSGNTIYF.